This entry lists 20 T cell receptor beta chains sequenced from one sample in a study of blood T cell repertoires in COVID-19. Generated by immunoSEQ multiplex PCR, the TCRdb table keeps only in-frame clones and is missing some. The table has some 140,000 clones, about 80% seen once; the top ten hold 12%. The sequenced sample was peripheral blood. These receptors were collected from an older woman with COVID-19, enrolled during active disease.

The CDR3 DNA is TGTGCCAGTAGTATGAGGGCGGGAGTTACAGATACGCAGTATTTT. Protein sequence: CASSMRAGVTDTQYF. The rearrangement uses TRBV19 and TRBJ2-3; TRBD2 aligns across 7 bases. V lost 3 bases, J lost 3 bases, and 6 bases stayed unmatched. From germline, CDR1 is LNHDA and CDR2 SQIVND (reference sequence). This CDR3 is built from 15 residues.

This clone was picked up one time. This sequence joins TRBV7-2 and TRBJ2-3, with 7 bases identical to TRBD1. Germline loops: CDR1 SGHTA, CDR2 FQGNSA. This CDR3 is 15 amino acids long. V was pared by 0 bases and J by 3 bases, with 3 bases of the junction left unmatched. CDR3 in DNA: TGTGCCAGCAGCTTAGCGGGCAGGGGGACAGATACGCAGTATTTT. This translates into CASSLAGRGTDTQYF. Full variable domain (missing parts from reference TRBV7-2 and TRBJ2-3): GAGVSQSPSNKVTEKGKDVELRCDPISGHTALYWYRQSLGQGLEFLIYFQGNSAPDKSGLPSDRFSAERTGGSVSTLTIQRTQQEDSAVYLCASSLAGRGTDTQYFGPGTRLTVL.

This clone was recorded a few times. This rearrangement joins TRBV28 to TRBJ2-7; 9 nucleotides align to TRBD2. With 7 bases clipped from V and 5 bases from J, the junction kept 12 bases outside the gene matches. This CDR3 is built from 15 residues. Germline CDR1 MDHEN, CDR2 SYDVKM. CDR3 DNA: TGTGCCAGCAACTCAGGAGGCGGGAGGGCCCACGAGCAGTACTTC. Amino acids: CASNSGGGRAHEQYF.

The rearrangement links TRBV18 to TRBJ1-1, with TRBD1 matching over 8 bases. CDR1 is KGHSH, CDR2 LQKENI, per germline. The CDR3 runs to 13 residues. J lost 11 bases, V lost 6 bases, and 11 bases had no gene match. CDR3 sequence (DNA): TGTGCCAGCTCGCCTTTCTTGGACAGGGACGCTTTCTTT. It codes for CASSPFLDRDAFF.

A word on this clone: Other DNA sequences in the same sample also yield this CDR3. The chain combines TRBV9 with TRBJ2-2; perhaps TRBD2 as D (6 bases). Trimming shortened V by 2 bases and J by 6 bases, and 8 bases separated the two germline ends. Germline V gene sequence: CDR1 SGDLS, CDR2 YYNGEE. The CDR3 runs 13 residues. Here the CDR3 DNA reads TGTGCCAGCAGCGTGGAGGGCGCCGGGGAGCTGTTTTTT. Translating it yields CASSVEGAGELFF.

The rearrangement joins TRBV15 to TRBJ2-1; TRBD2 matches at 9 bases. This CDR3 contains 16 residues. Germline V gives CDR1 LNHNV, CDR2 YYDKDF (reference sequence). V gave up 1 base and J gave up 5 bases; unmatched junction bases: 6. CDR3 DNA sequence: TGTGCCACCAGCAGAGGACGGGCGGGAGGGCACAATGAGCAGTTCTTC. This gives the protein CATSRGRAGGHNEQFF.

This rearrangement joins TRBV18 to TRBJ2-2; D is unresolved. Germline CDR1 reads KGHSH; CDR2 reads LQKENI. The CDR3 extends over 13 amino acids. With 2 bases removed from V and 4 bases from J, the gap between germline ends came to 5 bases. DNA for the CDR3: TGTGCCAGCTCACCAGCGCGCACCGGGGAGCTGTTTTTT. Translation: CASSPARTGELFF. Supplemented by reference TRBV18 and TRBJ2-2, the full variable domain reads NAGVMQNPRHLVRRRGQEARLRCSPMKGHSHVYWYRQLPEEGLKFMVYLQKENIIDESGMPKERFSAEFPKEGPSILRIQQVVRGDSAAYFCASSPARTGELFFGEGSRLTVL.

The V and J genes are TRBV6-5 and TRBJ1-2; D perhaps matches TRBD1 (5 bases). The CDR3 sequence is 14 residues long. V dropped 11 bases and J dropped 3 bases, with 19 bases sitting between them. The germline CDR1 and CDR2 sequences are MNHEY and SVGAGI. The CDR3 spells CAGGGVGVDYGYTF. CDR3 sequence (DNA): TGTGCCGGCGGGGGAGTAGGTGTCGACTATGGCTACACCTTC.

The rearrangement joins TRBV27 to TRBJ1-2; perhaps TRBD1 as D (6 bases). The germline gives CDR1 MNHEY, CDR2 SMNVEV (reference sequence). The CDR3 contains 14 residues. Deletions cut 6 bases from V and 0 bases from J, with 11 bases between. In DNA form, the CDR3 reads TGTGCCAGCAGGAGGGACAAGCCTAACTATGGCTACACCTTC. It encodes CASRRDKPNYGYTF.

CDR3 in amino acids: CSVWDRGRYGYTF. In DNA form, the CDR3 reads TGCAGCGTTTGGGACAGGGGGCGTTATGGCTACACCTTC. The V call is TRBV29-1, the J call TRBJ1-2; 12 bases line up with TRBD1. This CDR3 comprises 13 residues. Unmatched junction bases numbered 3, after V lost 5 bases and J lost 5 bases. CDR1 and CDR2 (germline): SQVTM, ANQGSEA.

The V call is TRBV19, the J call TRBJ2-5; a weak D match, TRBD1 (6 bases). CDR1 is LNHDA, CDR2 SQIVND, per germline (reference sequence). Deletions cut 5 bases from V and 2 bases from J, with 12 bases between. The CDR3 has 14 amino acids. CDR3 DNA: TGTGCCAGTAGTCCCCGACAGGTACAAGAGACCCAGTACTTC. It specifies CASSPRQVQETQYF.

This rearrangement joins TRBV5-6 to TRBJ1-1; D may be TRBD1 (6 bases). There are 16 residues in the CDR3. Trimming took off 2 bases at V and 1 base at J, with 15 bases between the two ends. CDR1 and CDR2 (germline): SGHDT, YYEEEE. The CDR3 DNA reads as TGTGCCAGCAGCTTCCGAGGACAGTTAGGGAACACTGAAGCTTTCTTT. Protein product: CASSFRGQLGNTEAFF.

This clone was seen a few times. The chain carries TRBV14 and TRBJ1-2; D remains ambiguous. The CDR3 consists of 12 residues. With 1 base removed from V and 3 bases from J, the gap between germline ends came to 3 bases. Germline lookup yields CDR1 SGHDN and CDR2 FVKESK. CDR3 residues: CASSQAYYGYTF. CDR3 bases: TGTGCCAGCAGCCAAGCTTACTATGGCTACACCTTC.

This rearrangement joins TRBV5-1 to TRBJ2-5; TRBD1 matches at 11 bases. The ends lost 0 bases at V and 2 bases at J; junction bases unmatched: 9. The CDR3 totals 18 residues. In germline, CDR1 is SGHRS, CDR2 YFSETQ. CDR3 sequence reads: CASSLAGGQGAVQETQYF. The CDR3 DNA reads TGCGCCAGCAGCTTGGCCGGAGGACAGGGGGCAGTGCAAGAGACCCAGTACTTC.

The chain combines TRBV6-4 with TRBJ2-3; TRBD2 aligns across 7 bases. The CDR3 is 17 amino acids. Looked up from germline, CDR1 is MRHNA and CDR2 is SNTAGT. V gave up 0 bases and J gave up 0 bases; unmatched junction bases: 6. The CDR3 is CASSDSTGGGSTDTQYF. The CDR3 DNA reads TGTGCCAGCAGTGACTCGACGGGCGGGGGTAGCACAGATACGCAGTATTTT.

This sequence joins TRBV29-1 and TRBJ1-6; 9 positions match TRBD1. V trimming: 4 bases; J trimming: 6 bases; junction bases outside the gene matches: 1. Germline V lookup: CDR1 SQVTM, CDR2 ANQGSEA. There are 13 residues in the CDR3. CDR3 loop: CSVGDRANSPLHF. CDR3 DNA sequence: TGCAGCGTTGGGGACAGGGCTAATTCACCCCTCCACTTT.

This chain joins TRBV6-5 and TRBJ2-1; D may be TRBD2 (6 bases). The CDR3 runs 15 residues. The ends were cut back, 6 bases at V and 3 bases at J, with 15 bases in the middle. Germline V gene lookup returns CDR1 MNHEY and CDR2 SVGAGI. CDR3 amino acids: CASSSPGLNYNEQFF. The CDR3, as DNA: TGTGCCAGCAGCTCTCCGGGACTCAACTACAATGAGCAGTTCTTC.

V is TRBV5-4 and J is TRBJ2-1; TRBD2 matches at 9 bases. The trim removed 7 bases at V and 6 bases at J, leaving 8 bases unmatched. CDR1 SGHNT and CDR2 YYREEE come from the germline V gene (reference sequence). This CDR3 spans 14 amino acids. This CDR3 is CASSTGGGANEQFF. The CDR3, as DNA: TGTGCCAGCTCTACGGGCGGGGGGGCCAATGAGCAGTTCTTC.

This clone was counted only a few times. The rearrangement uses TRBV6-6 and TRBJ1-3; 11 bases are shared with TRBD1. With 6 bases clipped from V and 6 bases from J, the junction kept 7 bases outside the gene matches. CDR3 length: 15 amino acids. Looked up from germline, CDR1 is MNHNY and CDR2 is SVGAGI (reference sequence). CDR3 protein: CASRLGTGGKNTIYF. DNA of the CDR3: TGTGCCAGCAGACTCGGGACAGGGGGTAAAAACACCATATATTTT.

In its sample, this clone was seen many times. The J gene is TRBJ2-2, the V gene TRBV7-8; 8 bases fit TRBD2. Unmatched junction bases numbered 6, after V lost 5 bases and J lost 1 base. The CDR3 has 16 amino acids. Germline V gene data show CDR1 as SGHVS and CDR2 as FQNEAQ. The CDR3 protein is CASSIRTSQNTGELFF. CDR3 nucleotide sequence: TGTGCCAGCAGCATTCGGACTAGCCAGAACACCGGGGAGCTGTTTTTT.